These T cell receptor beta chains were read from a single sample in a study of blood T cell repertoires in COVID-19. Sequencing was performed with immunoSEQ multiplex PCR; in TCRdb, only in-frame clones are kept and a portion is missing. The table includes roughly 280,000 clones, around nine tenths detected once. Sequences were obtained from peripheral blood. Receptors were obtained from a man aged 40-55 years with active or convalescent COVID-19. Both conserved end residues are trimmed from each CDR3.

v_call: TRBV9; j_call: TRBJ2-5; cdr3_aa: ASSLAGEQETQY
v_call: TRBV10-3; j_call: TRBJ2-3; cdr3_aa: AISQGLAGGRADTDTQY
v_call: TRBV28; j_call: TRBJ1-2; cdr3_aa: ASRLGQGVNYGYT
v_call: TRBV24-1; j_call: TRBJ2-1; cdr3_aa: ATSDPTGRGRNEQF
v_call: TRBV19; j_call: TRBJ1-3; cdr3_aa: ASSIGRGYSGNTIY
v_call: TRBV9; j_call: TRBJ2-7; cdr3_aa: ASAQTSGEQY
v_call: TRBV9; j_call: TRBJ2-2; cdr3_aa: ASRAGNTGELF
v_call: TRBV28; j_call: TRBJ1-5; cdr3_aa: ASKETGDGQPQH
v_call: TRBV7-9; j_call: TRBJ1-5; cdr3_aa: ASSQGGPLALPQH
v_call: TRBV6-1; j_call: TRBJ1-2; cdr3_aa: ASSESWATGSLAF
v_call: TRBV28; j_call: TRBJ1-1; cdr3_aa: ASSPTDSLTNPEAF
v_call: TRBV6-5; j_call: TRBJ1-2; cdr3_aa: ASSYPGGKADGYT
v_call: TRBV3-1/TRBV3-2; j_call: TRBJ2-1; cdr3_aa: ASSQDSGGVYNEQF
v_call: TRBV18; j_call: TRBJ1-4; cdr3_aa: ASSPLQRPNEKLF
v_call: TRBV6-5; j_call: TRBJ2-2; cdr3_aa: ASSPGTSSTGELF
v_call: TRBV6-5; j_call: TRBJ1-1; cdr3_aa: ASTTTGGEAF
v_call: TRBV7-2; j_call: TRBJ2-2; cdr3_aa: ASGTGEETGELF
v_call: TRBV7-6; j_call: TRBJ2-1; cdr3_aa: ASSAGQGLDEQF
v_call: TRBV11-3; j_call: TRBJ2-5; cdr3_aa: ASSPFRDSISQTQY
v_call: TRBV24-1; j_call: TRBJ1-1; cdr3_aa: ATSDPGNTEAF
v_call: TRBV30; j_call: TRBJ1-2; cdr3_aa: AWGTGANYGYT
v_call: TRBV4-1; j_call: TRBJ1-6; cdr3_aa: ASSQRDRALLDSPLH
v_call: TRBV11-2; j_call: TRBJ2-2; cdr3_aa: ASNLDRATGELF
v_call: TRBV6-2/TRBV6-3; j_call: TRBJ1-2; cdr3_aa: ASSPTGHGYGYT
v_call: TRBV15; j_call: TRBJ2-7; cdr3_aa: ATSNDRDSRNEQY
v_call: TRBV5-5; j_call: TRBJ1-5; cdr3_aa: ASSLAAGQPQH
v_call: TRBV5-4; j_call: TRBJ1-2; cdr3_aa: ASSGDSNYGYT